The next 10 T cell receptor beta chains were all read from a single sample in a study of blood T cell repertoires in COVID-19. Repertoires were generated with immunoSEQ multiplex PCR, while TCRdb's copy carries only in-frame clones and drops some. The sample yields tens of thousands of clones, 75% to 90% seen once. The sequenced sample consisted of peripheral blood. The receptors come from a woman aged 80 or over with acute or convalescent COVID-19.

J is TRBJ2-2 and V is TRBV9, with TRBD1 as a possible D gene (5 bases). This CDR3 spans 14 amino acids. Deletions cut 7 bases from V and 2 bases from J, with 12 bases between. The germline gives CDR1 SGDLS, CDR2 YYNGEE. The DNA of the CDR3 is TGTGCCAGCTCTGGGGCCCCTAACACCGGGGAGCTGTTTTTT. Its protein product is CASSGAPNTGELFF.

J is TRBJ2-1 and V is TRBV7-3; 10 nucleotides align to TRBD2. Trimming removed 1 base from V and 0 bases from J; junction bases left unmatched: 9. Germline loops: CDR1 SGHTA, CDR2 FQGTGA. The CDR3 totals 19 residues. CDR3 sequence reads: CASSLRASGGPGSYNEQFF. For the CDR3, the DNA is TGTGCCAGCAGCTTAAGGGCTAGCGGGGGCCCTGGCTCCTACAATGAGCAGTTCTTC.

V is TRBV5-1 and J is TRBJ2-1; TRBD1 matches 8 bases. V lost 4 bases, J lost 5 bases, and 5 bases stayed unmatched. The CDR3 length is 14 residues. CDR1 and CDR2 from the germline V gene are SGHRS and YFSETQ. The CDR3 protein is CASSAGTGNNEQFF. The CDR3 nucleotides are TGCGCCAGCAGCGCCGGGACAGGTAACAATGAGCAGTTCTTC. Looking up the rest from reference TRBV5-1 and TRBJ2-1 gives the full variable domain: KAGVTQTPRYLIKTRGQQVTLSCSPISGHRSVSWYQQTPGQGLQFLFEYFSETQRNKGNFPGRFSGRQFSNSRSEMNVSTLELGDSALYLCASSAGTGNNEQFFGPGTRLTVL.

This sequence joins TRBV2 and TRBJ2-6; D uncertain. Germline values: CDR1 SNHLY, CDR2 FYNNEI. This CDR3 comprises 16 residues. Trimming took 2 bases from V and 3 from J, leaving 11 bases between them. Written as DNA, the CDR3 is TGTGCCAGCAGTGAAATGGCTGTCGTTGGGGCCAACGTCCTGACTTTC. Its protein product is CASSEMAVVGANVLTF.

The chain has TRBV4-1 and TRBJ1-3; no firm D call. CDR3 size: 15 residues. Between the trimmed V and J ends, which lost 1 base and 1 base, there was a span of 8 bases. Germline values: CDR1 MGHRA, CDR2 YSYEKL. This CDR3 is CASSQGRASGNTIYF. CDR3 nucleotides: TGCGCCAGCAGCCAAGGGAGAGCTTCTGGAAACACCATATATTTT.

The chain joins TRBV19 to TRBJ2-1; a weak D match, TRBD2 (5 bases). Germline CDR1 is LNHDA and CDR2 is SQIVND (reference sequence). The CDR3 consists of 16 residues. V shed 6 bases and J shed 7 bases, with 22 bases lying between them. The CDR3 region is CASSPRVQRQLNEQFF. Here the CDR3 DNA reads TGTGCCAGTAGCCCAAGAGTCCAGCGGCAGTTGAATGAGCAGTTCTTC.

The table lists this clone with a count of one. The rearrangement joins TRBV3-1 (or the pseudogene TRBV3-2) to TRBJ2-3; 10 nucleotides line up with TRBD2. With 1 base clipped from V and 6 bases from J, the junction kept 7 bases outside the gene matches. Germline loops: CDR1 LGHDT, CDR2 YNNKEL (reference sequence). This CDR3 contains 16 residues. In DNA, the CDR3 is TGTGCCAGCAGCCAAGGGAGACTAGCGGGTGGGGATACGCAGTATTTT. Protein: CASSQGRLAGGDTQYF.

This clone was recorded once. The chain carries TRBV15 and TRBJ2-2; 7 nucleotides line up with TRBD2. Per the germline V gene, CDR1 is LNHNV and CDR2 is YYDKDF (reference sequence). Losses at the gene ends were 1 base for V and 2 bases for J; bases not matched to a gene: 7. This CDR3 has 17 residues. The CDR3 region is CATSRARGAGNTGELFF. As DNA, the CDR3 is TGTGCCACCAGCAGAGCGAGGGGAGCGGGAAACACCGGGGAGCTGTTTTTT.

This chain links TRBV14 with TRBJ2-1, with 10 bases lining up with TRBD2. J gave up 2 bases and V 4 bases, and 5 bases lay outside the gene matches. CDR1 and CDR2 from the germline V gene are SGHDN and FVKESK. The CDR3 totals 16 residues. This CDR3 reads CASSPWTSGTYNEQFF. For the CDR3, the DNA is TGTGCCAGCAGCCCCTGGACTAGCGGTACCTACAATGAGCAGTTCTTC. The full variable domain, rest sourced from reference TRBV14 and TRBJ2-1, is EAGVTQFPSHSVIEKGQTVTLRCDPISGHDNLYWYRRVMGKEIKFLLHFVKESKQDESGMPNNRFLAERTGGTYSTLKVQPAELEDSGVYFCASSPWTSGTYNEQFFGPGTRLTVL.

This sequence joins TRBV10-3 and TRBJ1-2; D call uncertain. Germline V gene data show CDR1 as ENHRY and CDR2 as SYGVKD. This CDR3 spans 14 amino acids. The germline V and J ends were trimmed by 2 bases and 4 bases, with 11 bases remaining between them. In nucleotides, the CDR3 is TGTGCCATCAGTGAGGCCCCAGGTCTCTATGGCTACACCTTC. Translation gives CAISEAPGLYGYTF.